What follows are 21 T cell receptor beta chains derived from one specimen sequenced in a study of response to subunit inactivated influenza vaccine. MiXCR, run by TCRdb on the RT-PCR reads, gives a single entry per CDR3 protein. The sample contains more than 550,000 distinct CDR3 sequences, 12% of which appear only once. Sequenced material: PBMCs from blood, taken on the day of vaccination. The origin of the receptors is a man aged 50 to 60 who received an inactivated influenza vaccine.

This clonotype has ten or more counts. The chain joins TRBV4-1 to TRBJ1-1; TRBD1 is a possible D gene (6 bases). The V gene lost 4 bases and the J gene lost 1 base, with 10 bases spanning the gap. The germline V gene encodes CDR1 MGHRA and CDR2 YSYEKL. This CDR3 region has 14 residues. The CDR3, as DNA: TGCGCCAGCAGCCTATACAGGGAGAACACTGAAGCTTTCTTT. It encodes CASSLYRENTEAFF.

This clonotype occurred a few times. The V gene is TRBV7-8, the J gene TRBJ1-6, with D possibly matching TRBD1 (5 bases). This CDR3 contains 15 residues. The V end lost 0 bases, the J end lost 5 bases, and 8 bases lay between the germline ends. In germline, CDR1 is SGHVS, CDR2 FQNEAQ. Here the CDR3 reads CASSLAGRDNSPLHF. CDR3 DNA: TGTGCCAGCAGCTTAGCGGGCAGGGATAATTCACCCCTCCACTTT.

This chain uses TRBV7-6 with TRBJ2-7, with 10 bases fitting TRBD2. Germline V gene data show CDR1 as SGHVS and CDR2 as FNYEAQ. CDR3 length: 16 amino acids. Trimming cost V 3 bases and J 2 bases; bases outside gene matches: 7. The CDR3 bases are TGTGCCAGCAGCTTCGCCCCTAGCGGGGGAGCCTACGAGCAGTACTTC. Amino acids: CASSFAPSGGAYEQYF.

This clonotype has more than one count but fewer than ten. The chain couples TRBV4-3 to TRBJ1-2; the D is unclear. This CDR3 is built from 17 residues. V was pared by 0 bases and J by 3 bases, with 17 bases between. CDR1 LGHNA and CDR2 YSLEER come from the germline V gene. The CDR3 spells CASSQDLRVGNDYGYTF. The CDR3 DNA sequence: TGCGCCAGCAGCCAAGATCTTCGAGTGGGGAATGACTATGGCTACACCTTC.

In its sample, this clonotype was seen a few times. The rearrangement uses TRBV7-2 and TRBJ1-1, with 7 nucleotides matching TRBD1. The CDR3 has 14 amino acids. V was clipped by 6 bases and J by 2 bases; unmatched bases: 6. CDR1 and CDR2 from the germline V gene are SGHTA and FQGNSA. CDR3 sequence (DNA): TGTGCCAGCAGGAAAGGACAGGCAAACACTGAAGCTTTCTTT. This gives the protein CASRKGQANTEAFF.

V usage is TRBV5-1 and J usage is TRBJ1-2, with TRBD1 identical over 7 bases. Germline CDR1 reads SGHRS; CDR2 reads YFSETQ. With V trimmed by 4 bases and J by 5 bases, 5 bases remained unmatched. This CDR3 is built from 13 residues. The CDR3 nucleotides are TGCGCCAGCAGCGTAGGGACAGCTTATGGCTACACCTTC. This encodes CASSVGTAYGYTF. Drawing the rest from reference TRBV5-1 and TRBJ1-2, the complete variable domain is KAGVTQTPRYLIKTRGQQVTLSCSPISGHRSVSWYQQTPGQGLQFLFEYFSETQRNKGNFPGRFSGRQFSNSRSEMNVSTLELGDSALYLCASSVGTAYGYTFGSGTRLTVV.

The rearrangement joins TRBV12-3 or TRBV12-4 to TRBJ1-2; D is possibly TRBD1 (5 bases). The CDR3 runs 14 residues. Trimming removed 5 bases from V and 4 bases from J, with 14 bases in between. CDR3 sequence (DNA): TGTGCCAGCAGTCCCATGGGGACCGTCTATGGCTACACCTTC. This codes for CASSPMGTVYGYTF.

This clonotype was detected only a few times. The V gene is TRBV15, the J gene TRBJ2-7; 7 nucleotides agree with TRBD1. With V trimmed by 5 bases and J by 5 bases, 12 bases remained unmatched. This CDR3 has 15 residues. The germline CDR1 and CDR2 sequences are LNHNV and YYDKDF (reference sequence). CDR3 protein: CATSPRTGVTHEQYF. For the CDR3, the DNA is TGTGCCACCAGCCCCCGGACAGGCGTCACCCACGAGCAGTACTTC.

The chain couples TRBV27 to TRBJ1-2; a possible D gene is TRBD1 (5 bases). CDR3 length equals 14 residues. Per germline, CDR1 MNHEY and CDR2 SMNVEV (reference sequence). With 5 bases removed from V and 8 bases from J, the gap between germline ends came to 18 bases. The CDR3 protein is CASSPTLLGGGYTF. The CDR3 DNA is TGTGCCAGCAGTCCGACCCTACTGGGGGGAGGCTACACCTTC.

V and J are TRBV21-1 and TRBJ2-4. TRBV21-1 is described as a pseudogene. The CDR3 contains 17 residues. CDR3 DNA sequence: TGTGCCAGCAGCATGGGTCGGGTCATGGTAAAGAAAAACATTCAGTACTTC. Translated: CASSMGRVMVKKNIQYF.

This clonotype was found a few times. This chain links TRBV25-1 with TRBJ1-4; a possible D gene is TRBD1 (5 bases). V was cut by 5 bases and J by 5 bases, with 15 bases left in between. The germline CDR1 and CDR2 sequences are MGHDK and SYGVNS. The CDR3 has 15 residues. CDR3 residues: CASSLRRDLNEKLFF. CDR3 bases: TGTGCCAGCAGTCTGAGGCGGGACCTAAATGAAAAACTGTTTTTT.

The genes are TRBV30 and TRBJ2-2; D not certain. Germline lookup yields CDR1 GTSNPN and CDR2 SVGIG (reference sequence). The ends were cut back, 2 bases at V and 2 bases at J, with 9 bases in the middle. The CDR3 loop spans 14 amino acids. CDR3 DNA sequence: TGTGCCTGGAGTAGGGTCACTAACACCGGGGAGCTGTTTTTT. Its protein product is CAWSRVTNTGELFF.

This clonotype was seen only a few times. The chain employs TRBV12-3 or TRBV12-4 and TRBJ2-5; the match to TRBD2 covers 8 bases. The CDR3 consists of 14 residues. The V and J ends lost 6 bases and 1 base, in that order; junction bases with no gene match: 4. The CDR3 loop reads CASRASGGQETQYF. The CDR3 region has the DNA TGTGCCAGCAGGGCCAGCGGGGGCCAAGAGACCCAGTACTTC.

The chain uses TRBV24-1 and TRBJ2-6; D unclear. The CDR3 is made up of 18 amino acids. Germline assignment: CDR1 KGHDR and CDR2 SFDVKD. V lost 7 bases to trimming and J lost 0 bases, with 18 bases between them. The CDR3 sequence: CATSGSRHEDSGANVLTF. CDR3 bases: TGTGCCACCAGCGGATCTCGGCACGAAGACTCTGGGGCCAACGTCCTGACTTTC.

To note about this clonotype: A much larger clonotype is one base distant, so this may be a read error. The V gene is TRBV12-3 or TRBV12-4, the J gene TRBJ1-1; D call uncertain. The CDR3 runs to 13 residues. The CDR3 loop reads CASSLNLNNEAFF. DNA of the CDR3: TGTGCCAGCAGTTTAAACTTGAACAATGAAGCTTTCTTT.

This clonotype was counted at least ten times. The chain couples TRBV7-9 to TRBJ2-6; D tentatively fits TRBD1 or TRBD2 (5 bases each). CDR3 length equals 16 residues. Trimming removed 5 bases at V and 5 bases at J, with 16 bases between. Germline CDR1 reads SEHNR; CDR2 reads FQNEAQ (reference sequence). The CDR3 bases are TGTGCCAGCAGCAAAGGGACGGAGGCTAGGGCCAACGTCCTGACTTTC. Its protein is CASSKGTEARANVLTF.

This clonotype was seen a handful of times. CDR3 sequence reads: CASSYAGAPRPAEAFF. For the CDR3, the DNA is TGTGCCAGCAGTTACGCCGGGGCCCCGAGGCCCGCTGAAGCTTTCTTT. The gene calls are TRBV6-2 or TRBV6-3 and TRBJ1-1, with D maybe TRBD1 (5 bases). CDR1 and CDR2 from the germline V gene are MNHEY and SVGEGT. This CDR3 has 16 residues. V dropped 2 bases and J dropped 6 bases, with 19 bases sitting between them.

For the CDR3, the DNA is TGCGCCAGCCGTTTGCAGGGACGGGTCGGGGAGCTGTTTTTT. This sequence encodes CASRLQGRVGELFF. This chain links TRBV10-2 with TRBJ2-2, with D perhaps TRBD1 or TRBD2 (5 bases each). Germline CDR1 reads WSHSY; CDR2 reads SAAADI. The ends were cut back, 8 bases at V and 7 bases at J, with 17 bases in the middle. The CDR3 totals 14 residues.

In this sample, this clonotype turned up a few times. The chain has TRBV6-2 or TRBV6-3 and TRBJ1-5; perhaps TRBD1 as D (5 bases). The germline V gene has CDR1 MNHEY and CDR2 SVGEGT. This CDR3 is built from 13 residues. The V end lost 6 bases, the J end lost 4 bases, and 10 bases lay between the germline ends. Here the CDR3 reads CASRGTENQPQHF. CDR3 in DNA: TGTGCCAGCAGAGGGACGGAAAATCAGCCCCAGCATTTT.

This clonotype was found many times. The chain employs TRBV7-9 and TRBJ1-4, with D perhaps TRBD1 (6 bases). This CDR3 spans 14 amino acids. V lost 8 bases and J lost 6, with 16 bases in between. Germline-derived CDR1 and CDR2 are SEHNR and FQNEAQ (reference sequence). The CDR3 bases are TGTGCCAGCGGGCGGACAGAGGAATATGAAAAACTGTTTTTT. Protein sequence: CASGRTEEYEKLFF.

The V call is TRBV20-1, the J call TRBJ2-7; D might be TRBD2 (6 bases). Germline V gene sequence: CDR1 DFQATT, CDR2 SNEGSKA (reference sequence). V lost 5 bases and J lost 3, with 17 bases in between. The CDR3 extends over 14 amino acids. The CDR3 DNA is TGCAGTGCTTTGTCGGGTACTAGCCGCTACGAGCAGTACTTC. This codes for CSALSGTSRYEQYF.